This entry concerns a single T cell receptor beta chain. Germline CDR1 MNHEY, CDR2 SVGAGI. The CDR3 sequence is 14 residues long. V gave up 5 bases and J gave up 4 bases, with 14 bases separating them. These data belong to a study of blood T cell repertoires in COVID-19. Study background: Donors in the United States, Italy and Spain gave samples during acute or convalescent COVID-19.

Original handling: The assay estimated nucleated cells by amplifying reference gene primers. This table comes from immunoSEQ multiplex PCR, and its TCRdb copy is limited to in-frame clones, with some not included. That table supplies the V and J calls and clone size; D and trimming were determined from the DNA. The sample includes about 440,000 clones, 85% to 90% of them seen just once. The chain combines TRBV6-5 with TRBJ1-2; the D gene is possibly TRBD1 (5 bases). This sequence originates from a woman aged 25 to 39 with acute or convalescent COVID-19. Material for sequencing was peripheral blood. The CDR3 loop is CASSPIAGFYGYTF. The CDR3 DNA sequence: TGTGCCAGCAGTCCCATAGCAGGGTTCTATGGCTACACCTTC.